This T cell receptor beta chain comes out of a study of neoadjuvant anti-PD-1 for oral cavity cancer (dated by TCRdb to 2020 to 2022). For the study in its entirety: Before curative-intent surgical resection, most patients were given three to four biweekly doses of nivolumab at 3 mg/kg. Patients who did not progress were given a fourth nivolumab dose at about day 43 and had definitive surgical resection on days 50-56. Patients with complete response, partial response or stable disease by RECIST 1.1 were defined as responders, whereas patients with progression were defined as non-responders. There were roughly 11 patients in the parent correlative cohort, and the response rate was around 30%. Study-wide findings and limitations: TCR analyses included only a few patients per response group, and the authors called for larger cohorts for validation. After neoadjuvant nivolumab, T cell clonality (Gini index) in PBMCs was significantly higher in non-responders than in responders. A higher pretreatment blood Treg/Th17 ratio correlated with both higher pretreatment blood TCRbeta clonality and lower post-treatment tumor TCRbeta clonality.

Interpreted using the paper, the time point label stands for: before neoadjuvant nivolumab. Patients were newly diagnosed with stage II-IVA oral cavity squamous cell carcinoma and had received no prior systemic or radiation treatment. The cohort was made up of patients with locally advanced, HPV-negative oral cavity squamous cell carcinoma. No culture maintenance or expansion was done, as the peripheral blood mononuclear cells went straight to analysis. Samples came from a longitudinal correlative study of a single-arm phase II trial of neoadjuvant nivolumab in oral cavity squamous cell carcinoma. Subject-matched pre- and post-treatment PBMCs and tumors from three responders and three non-responders were subjected to genomic DNA-based TCRbeta sequencing. Peripheral blood mononuclear cells were collected before nivolumab treatment and again after treatment, at the time of surgery. The Maxwell RSC DNA from Cells kit was used to extract genomic DNA from PBMCs.

The CDR3, cysteine through phenylalanine, is 9 amino acids long. Here the CDR3 DNA is all that survives: 27 bases in frame from base 1. PBMC libraries used mostly approximately 450 ng of input genomic DNA for deep sequencing, with six replicates per sample. The immunoSEQ hsTCRbeta kit was used to prepare TCRbeta libraries, following the manufacturer's instructions. An Illumina NovaSeq 6000 S4 flow cell was used to sequence the final libraries, which had first been combined to 3 nM. The authors' analysis ran thus. Raw data preprocessing and quality control were performed with the immunoSEQ Analyzer. The analysis was restricted to productive rearrangements, with each unique CDR3 amino acid sequence defining a clonotype. Repertoire clonality was estimated as the Gini-Simpson index, which was calculated using the R package tcR. Student's t test was used to compare Gini indices, and Pearson correlation was used to assess associations with tumor size change. TCRdb mirrors the immuneACCESS table, restricted to in-frame sequences. Some clones are absent from its copies; in checked studies, under half trace to an unresolved V gene, and the reason for the others is unknown. The V and J calls and clone size come from that table; D and trimming were worked out from the DNA. This sample holds around 81,000 clones; roughly 80% were observed only once. 2.5% to 3.5% of the sample rests with the top ten.

Notes on this clone: Its antigen is unknown. No base qualities exist here, and no much larger clone lies one base off it.

This sequence uses TRBV21-1 and TRBJ2-7; the table calls TRBD2, which could not be checked here. TRBV21-1 is an annotated pseudogene. The TCR comes from a person aged 40 to 85 with oral cavity squamous cell carcinoma. Sequenced material: PBMCs, taken before nivolumab (anti-PD-1) treatment. The CDR3 amino acid sequence is: CASNGTAHF. The DNA sequence is as follows: TGTGCCAGCAATGGGACTGCCCACTTC.